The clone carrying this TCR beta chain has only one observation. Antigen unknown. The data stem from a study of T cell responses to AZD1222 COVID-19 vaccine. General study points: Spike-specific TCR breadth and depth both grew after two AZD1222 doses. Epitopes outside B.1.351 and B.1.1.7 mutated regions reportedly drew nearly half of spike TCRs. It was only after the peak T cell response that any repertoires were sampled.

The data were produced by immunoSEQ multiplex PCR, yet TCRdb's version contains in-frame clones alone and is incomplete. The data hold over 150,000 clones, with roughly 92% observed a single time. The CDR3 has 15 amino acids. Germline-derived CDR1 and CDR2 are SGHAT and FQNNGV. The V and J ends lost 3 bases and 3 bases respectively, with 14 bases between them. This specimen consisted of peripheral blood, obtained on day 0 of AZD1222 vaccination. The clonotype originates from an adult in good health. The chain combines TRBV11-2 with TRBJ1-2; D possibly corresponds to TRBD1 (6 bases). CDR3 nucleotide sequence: TGTGCCAGCAGCTTTTACAGGGAGTCATACTATGGCTACACCTTC. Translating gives CASSFYRESYYGYTF.